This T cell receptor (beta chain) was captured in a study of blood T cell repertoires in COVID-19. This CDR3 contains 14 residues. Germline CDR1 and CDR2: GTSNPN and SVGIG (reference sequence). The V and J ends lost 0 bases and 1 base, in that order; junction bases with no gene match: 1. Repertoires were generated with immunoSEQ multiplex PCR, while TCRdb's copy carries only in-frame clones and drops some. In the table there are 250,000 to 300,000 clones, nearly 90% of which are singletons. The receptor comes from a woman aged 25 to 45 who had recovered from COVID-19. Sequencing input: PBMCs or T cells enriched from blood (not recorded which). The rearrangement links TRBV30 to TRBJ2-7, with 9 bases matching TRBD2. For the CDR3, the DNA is TGTGCCTGGAGTGTAACTAGCGGGTCCTACGAGCAGTACTTC. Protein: CAWSVTSGSYEQYF.